This T cell receptor (beta chain) was identified during a study of radiation and T cells in renal cell carcinoma. Assay: immunoSEQ multiplex PCR; the TCRdb copy retains only in-frame clones and omits some. The sample yields 90,000 to 100,000 clones, 84% seen once. The V gene's germline CDR1 is SGHTA and CDR2 FQGNSA. Trimming took off 4 bases at V and 2 bases at J, with 12 bases between the two ends. The CDR3 is made up of 14 amino acids. The time point was: blood 4 weeks post-SBRT, at nephrectomy. Treatment here: 15 Gy SBRT to primary tumor, nephrectomy 4 weeks later. Sequenced material: blood, taken from a patient whose treatment included radiotherapy and nephrectomy. This chain connects TRBV7-2 to TRBJ2-7, with a weak D call TRBD2 (6 bases). This clonotype originated in a man in his sixties with renal cell carcinoma. CDR3 region: CASSSNSGPYEQYF. For the CDR3, the DNA is TGTGCCAGCAGCTCTAATAGCGGTCCCTACGAGCAGTACTTC.